This T cell receptor (beta chain) was found in a study of T cell responses to AZD1222 COVID-19 vaccine. The germline CDR1 and CDR2 sequences are SGDLS and YYNGEE. V was pared by 5 bases and J by 3 bases, with 10 bases between. The CDR3 sequence is 13 residues long. Sequencing was performed with immunoSEQ multiplex PCR; in TCRdb, only in-frame clones are kept and a portion is missing. The table lists tens of thousands of clones, 80% of them singletons, with just under 5% in the top ten. The specimen was peripheral blood, collected 28 days after the second AZD1222 dose. The TCR comes from an adult who received the AZD1222 COVID-19 vaccine. The V gene is TRBV9, the J gene TRBJ2-3, with D perhaps matching TRBD2 (5 bases). CDR3 sequence reads: CASSRGDTDTQYF. CDR3 DNA sequence: TGTGCCAGCAGTCGGGGTGATACAGATACGCAGTATTTT.